The sequence of this TCR beta chain was determined in a study of cytomegalovirus exposure and HLA in healthy donors. Only in-frame clones appear in the TCRdb table, and some are missing; sequencing was by immunoSEQ multiplex PCR. Of about 180,000 clones in the sample, 85% to 90% were seen once. The CDR3 is 17 residues long. Germline V gives CDR1 PRHDT, CDR2 FYEKMQ (reference sequence). J gave up 8 bases and V 1 base, and 10 bases lay outside the gene matches. V usage is TRBV13 and J usage is TRBJ2-1; 11 bases match TRBD2. Sequences were obtained from PBMCs. This clonotype was obtained from a woman aged 30 to 39 in good health and CMV-seronegative. CDR3 DNA sequence: TGTGCCAGCAGCTTAGATTTTTTAGCGGGGGGGCCGCATGAGCAGTTCTTC. It is translated as CASSLDFLAGGPHEQFF.